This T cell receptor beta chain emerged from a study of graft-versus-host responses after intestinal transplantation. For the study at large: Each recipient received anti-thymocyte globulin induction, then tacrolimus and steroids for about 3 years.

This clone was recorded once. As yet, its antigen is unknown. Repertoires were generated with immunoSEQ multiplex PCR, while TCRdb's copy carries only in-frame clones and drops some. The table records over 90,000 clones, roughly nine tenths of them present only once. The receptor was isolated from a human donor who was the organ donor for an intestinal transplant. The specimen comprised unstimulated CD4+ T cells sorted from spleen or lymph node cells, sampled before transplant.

The CDR3 DNA reads TGTGCCAGCAGCTTAAGATCGGGACAGGGCAACACCGGGGAGCTGTTTTTT. Protein product: CASSLRSGQGNTGELFF. The chain employs TRBV7-6 and TRBJ2-2; 9 positions match TRBD1. The CDR3 contains 17 residues. Germline V lookup: CDR1 SGHVS, CDR2 FNYEAQ. V lost 2 bases and J lost 2; bases outside the gene matches: 6.